Presented here are 13 T cell receptor beta chains from one specimen sequenced in a study of blood T cell repertoires in COVID-19. Measured with immunoSEQ multiplex PCR; TCRdb has only the in-frame clones, and not every one. This table has 200,000 to 250,000 clones, nearly 85% appearing once. Sequenced material: peripheral blood. Every receptor here comes from a woman aged 25 to 39 with COVID-19, enrolled during active disease.

This rearrangement joins TRBV11-2 to TRBJ2-1; D is perhaps TRBD1 (5 bases). This CDR3 has 14 residues. Looked up from germline, CDR1 is SGHAT and CDR2 is FQNNGV. Trimming shortened V by 0 bases and J by 6 bases, and 9 bases separated the two germline ends. The CDR3 DNA sequence: TGTGCCAGCAGCTTAGATCCAGGGCCCAATGAGCAGTTCTTC. It is translated as CASSLDPGPNEQFF.

The V gene is TRBV2, the J gene TRBJ2-1; 14 bases fit TRBD2. The CDR3 has 16 residues. CDR1 SNHLY and CDR2 FYNNEI come from the germline V gene. Trimming at V came to 2 bases and at J to 9 bases, leaving 6 bases not matched to a gene. CDR3 nucleotides: TGTGCCAGCAGTGAAAAGGGACTAGCGGGAGTCGGTGAGCAGTTCTTC. It encodes CASSEKGLAGVGEQFF. The full variable domain, completed using reference TRBV2 and TRBJ2-1, is EPEVTQTPSHQVTQMGQEVILRCVPISNHLYFYWYRQILGQKVEFLVSFYNNEISEKSEIFDDQFSVERPDGSNFTLKIRSTKLEDSAMYFCASSEKGLAGVGEQFFGPGTRLTVL.

The V and J genes are TRBV27 and TRBJ1-4; 10 bases line up with TRBD1. Germline assignment: CDR1 MNHEY and CDR2 SMNVEV (reference sequence). This CDR3 has 15 amino acids. With V trimmed by 6 bases and J by 6 bases, 7 bases remained unmatched. CDR3 nucleotides: TGTGCCAGCAGACCAGGGACAGGGGCGTATGAAAAACTGTTTTTT. This codes for CASRPGTGAYEKLFF.

The J gene is TRBJ2-6, the V gene TRBV2; no reliable D call. The V end was cut by 4 bases, the J end by 0 bases, with 10 bases between. Germline V CDR1 and CDR2: SNHLY, FYNNEI. The CDR3 extends over 16 amino acids. The CDR3 region is CASSVGFNSGANVLTF. In DNA, the CDR3 is TGTGCCAGCAGTGTCGGTTTTAACTCTGGGGCCAACGTCCTGACTTTC.

The chain couples TRBV12-3 or TRBV12-4 to TRBJ2-1, with D unresolved. Between the trimmed V and J ends, which lost 5 bases and 3 bases, there was a span of 2 bases. The CDR3 runs to 11 residues. The CDR3 DNA sequence: TGTGCCAGCAGTCTCTACAATGAGCAGTTCTTC. It specifies CASSLYNEQFF.

The J gene is TRBJ1-1, the V gene TRBV3-1 (or the pseudogene TRBV3-2); possible D gene TRBD1, 5 bases. Trimming left V 1 base short and J 5 bases short, with 8 bases between. The CDR3 contains 13 residues. Germline CDR1 is LGHDT and CDR2 is YNNKEL (reference sequence). In DNA, the CDR3 is TGTGCCAGCAGCCAAGCCGACAGAACTGAAGCTTTCTTT. Residues: CASSQADRTEAFF.

The rearrangement joins TRBV18 to TRBJ2-7, with D possibly TRBD2 on 5 matching bases. The length of the CDR3 is 15 residues. Germline CDR1 is KGHSH and CDR2 is LQKENI. With 1 base removed from V and 1 base from J, the gap between germline ends came to 11 bases. CDR3 region: CASSPLPTGSYEQYF. CDR3 bases: TGTGCCAGCTCACCACTTCCGACGGGGTCCTACGAGCAGTACTTC.

The J gene is TRBJ1-2, the V gene TRBV29-1; D not certain. V lost 1 base and J lost 7, with 16 bases in between. This CDR3 comprises 14 residues. In germline, CDR1 is SQVTM, CDR2 ANQGSEA. CDR3 coding DNA: TGCAGCGTTGAAGGTGTTGAGGGATTTAGTGGCTACACCTTC. Protein: CSVEGVEGFSGYTF.

This clone was recorded once. V and J are TRBV6-5 and TRBJ1-4; the match to TRBD1 covers 8 bases. Germline V gene data show CDR1 as MNHEY and CDR2 as SVGAGI. The CDR3 covers 15 residues. V was clipped by 7 bases and J by 7 bases; unmatched bases: 11. CDR3 nucleotide sequence: TGTGCCAGCACTTATCAGGGGGCGCCTTCTGAAAAACTGTTTTTT. It yields the protein CASTYQGAPSEKLFF.

The genes are TRBV19 and TRBJ2-7, with 9 bases aligning to TRBD1. The CDR3 has 14 residues. The ends lost 6 bases at V and 6 bases at J; junction bases unmatched: 9. Germline-derived CDR1 and CDR2 are LNHDA and SQIVND (reference sequence). The CDR3 region has the DNA TGTGCCAGTAGCTTAAGACAGGGGGGCAGCGAGCAGTACTTC. Protein product: CASSLRQGGSEQYF.

The V call is TRBV6-5, the J call TRBJ2-7; perhaps TRBD1 as D (5 bases). The germline V gene has CDR1 MNHEY and CDR2 SVGAGI. The CDR3 is made up of 16 amino acids. Trimming took 0 bases from V and 4 from J, leaving 16 bases between them. The DNA for the CDR3 is TGTGCCAGCAGTTACTCGATCCCAGGGAAACTTTACGAGCAGTACTTC. Translating it yields CASSYSIPGKLYEQYF.

The chain joins TRBV7-9 to TRBJ2-2; TRBD1 is a possible D gene (5 bases). Germline CDR1 reads SEHNR; CDR2 reads FQNEAQ (reference sequence). The CDR3 length is 13 residues. V was shortened by 3 bases and J by 6 bases, with 8 bases between the two germline ends. The CDR3 DNA reads TGTGCCAGCAGCTTGACAGTAGCCGGGGAGCTGTTTTTT. Translating gives CASSLTVAGELFF. Using reference TRBV7-9 and TRBJ2-2 for the parts outside the CDR3, the full variable domain is DTGVSQNPRHKITKRGQNVTFRCDPISEHNRLYWYRQTLGQGPEFLTYFQNEAQLEKSRLLSDRFSAERPKGSFSTLEIQRTEQGDSAMYLCASSLTVAGELFFGEGSRLTVL.

J is TRBJ2-2 and V is TRBV7-3, with 12 bases that match TRBD1. This CDR3 spans 17 amino acids. The germline V gene encodes CDR1 SGHTA and CDR2 FQGTGA. V lost 4 bases and J lost 7; bases outside the gene matches: 10. CDR3 residues: CASSSTGDRGRDGELFF. For the CDR3, the DNA is TGTGCCAGCAGCTCCACAGGGGACAGGGGGCGAGACGGGGAGCTGTTTTTT.